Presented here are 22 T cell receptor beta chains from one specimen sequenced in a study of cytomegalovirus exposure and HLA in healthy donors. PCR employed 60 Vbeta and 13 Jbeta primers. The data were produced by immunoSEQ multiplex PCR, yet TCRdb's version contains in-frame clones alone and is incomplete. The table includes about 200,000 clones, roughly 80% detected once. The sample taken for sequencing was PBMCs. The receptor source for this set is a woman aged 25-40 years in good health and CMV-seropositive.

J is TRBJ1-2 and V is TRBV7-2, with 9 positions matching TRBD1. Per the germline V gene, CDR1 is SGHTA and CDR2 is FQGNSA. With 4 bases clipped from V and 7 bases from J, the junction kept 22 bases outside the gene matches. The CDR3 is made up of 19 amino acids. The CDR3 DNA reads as TGTGCCAGCAGCTCAAGCGTTGTCCGGGACAGGGAAGAGGAAGGTGGCTACACCTTC. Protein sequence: CASSSSVVRDREEEGGYTF.

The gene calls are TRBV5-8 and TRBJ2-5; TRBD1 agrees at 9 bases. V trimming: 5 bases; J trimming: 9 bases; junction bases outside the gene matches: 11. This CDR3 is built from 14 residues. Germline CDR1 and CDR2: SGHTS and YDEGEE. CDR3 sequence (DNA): TGTGCCAGCAGAAGGACAGGGGCTGATCGAGCCCAGTACTTC. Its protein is CASRRTGADRAQYF.

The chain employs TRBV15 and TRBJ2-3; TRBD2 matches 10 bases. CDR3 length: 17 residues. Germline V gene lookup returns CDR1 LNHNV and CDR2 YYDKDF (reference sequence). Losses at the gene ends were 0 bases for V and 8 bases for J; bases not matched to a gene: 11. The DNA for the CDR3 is TGTGCCACCAGCAGAGATCAAAGGACTAGCGGAAAGAGTACGCAGTATTTT. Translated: CATSRDQRTSGKSTQYF.

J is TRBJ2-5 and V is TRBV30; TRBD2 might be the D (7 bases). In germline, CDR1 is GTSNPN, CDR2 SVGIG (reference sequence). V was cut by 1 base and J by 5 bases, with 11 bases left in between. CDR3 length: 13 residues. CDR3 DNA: TGTGCCTGGAGTGGGAGGGGGGGGGAGACCCAGTACTTC. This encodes CAWSGRGGETQYF.

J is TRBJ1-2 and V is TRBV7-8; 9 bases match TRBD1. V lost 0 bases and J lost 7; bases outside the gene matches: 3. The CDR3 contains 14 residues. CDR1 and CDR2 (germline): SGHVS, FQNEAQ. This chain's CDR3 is CASSLAGTGSGYTF. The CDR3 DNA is TGTGCCAGCAGCTTAGCGGGGACAGGGTCTGGCTACACCTTC.

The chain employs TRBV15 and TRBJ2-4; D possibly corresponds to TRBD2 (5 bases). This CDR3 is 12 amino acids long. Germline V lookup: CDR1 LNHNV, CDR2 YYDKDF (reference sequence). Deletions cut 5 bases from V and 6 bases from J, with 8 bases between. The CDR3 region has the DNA TGTGCCACCAGCCTTCGGGGAAACATTCAGTACTTC. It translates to CATSLRGNIQYF.

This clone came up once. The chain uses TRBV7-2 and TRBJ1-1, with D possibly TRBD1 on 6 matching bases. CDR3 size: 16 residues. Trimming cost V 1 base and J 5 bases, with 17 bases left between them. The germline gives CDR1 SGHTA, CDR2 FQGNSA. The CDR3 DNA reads TGTGCCAGCAGCTTAGTAGGGCAGGGGATAGGGACTGAAGCTTTCTTT. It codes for CASSLVGQGIGTEAFF. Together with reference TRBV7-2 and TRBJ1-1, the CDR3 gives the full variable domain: GAGVSQSPSNKVTEKGKDVELRCDPISGHTALYWYRQSLGQGLEFLIYFQGNSAPDKSGLPSDRFSAERTGGSVSTLTIQRTQQEDSAVYLCASSLVGQGIGTEAFFGQGTRLTVV.

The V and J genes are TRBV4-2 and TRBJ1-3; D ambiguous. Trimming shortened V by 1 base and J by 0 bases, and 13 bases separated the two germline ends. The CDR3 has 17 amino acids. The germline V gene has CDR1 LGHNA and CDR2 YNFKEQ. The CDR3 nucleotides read TGTGCCAGCAGCCAAGGCGGGCATACGAGCTCTGGAAACACCATATATTTT. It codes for CASSQGGHTSSGNTIYF.

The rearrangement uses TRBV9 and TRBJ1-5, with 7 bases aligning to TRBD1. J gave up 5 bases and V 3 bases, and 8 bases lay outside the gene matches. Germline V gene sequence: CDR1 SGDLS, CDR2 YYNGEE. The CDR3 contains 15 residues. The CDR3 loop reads CASSALQGWDQPQHF. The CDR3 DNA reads TGTGCCAGCAGCGCCCTACAGGGGTGGGATCAGCCCCAGCATTTT.

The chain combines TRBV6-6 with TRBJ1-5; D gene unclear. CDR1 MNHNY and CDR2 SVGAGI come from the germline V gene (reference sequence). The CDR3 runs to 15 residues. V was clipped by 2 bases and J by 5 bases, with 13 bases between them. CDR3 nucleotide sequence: TGTGCCAGCAGTTACCAAGCTCCCAGGCATCAGCCCCAGCATTTT. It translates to CASSYQAPRHQPQHF.

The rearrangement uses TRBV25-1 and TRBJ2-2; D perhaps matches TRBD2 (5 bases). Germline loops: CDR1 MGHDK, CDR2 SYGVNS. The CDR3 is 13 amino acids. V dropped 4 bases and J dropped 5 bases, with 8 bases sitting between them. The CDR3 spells CASSVPGTGELFF. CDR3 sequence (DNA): TGTGCCAGCAGTGTACCGGGAACCGGGGAGCTGTTTTTT.

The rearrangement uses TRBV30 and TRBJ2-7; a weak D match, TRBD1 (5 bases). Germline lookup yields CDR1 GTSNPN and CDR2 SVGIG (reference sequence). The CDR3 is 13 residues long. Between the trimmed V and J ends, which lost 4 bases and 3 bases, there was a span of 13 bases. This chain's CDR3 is CAWKRWQGYEQYF. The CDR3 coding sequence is TGTGCCTGGAAGAGGTGGCAGGGCTACGAGCAGTACTTC.

The CDR3 DNA reads TGCGCCAGCAGCTTTTCACAGAGCCTCACAGATACGCAGTATTTT. It translates to CASSFSQSLTDTQYF. The chain carries TRBV5-1 and TRBJ2-3; D ambiguous. V was clipped by 2 bases and J by 2 bases, with 12 bases between them. The CDR3 is 15 residues long. The germline CDR1 and CDR2 sequences are SGHRS and YFSETQ.

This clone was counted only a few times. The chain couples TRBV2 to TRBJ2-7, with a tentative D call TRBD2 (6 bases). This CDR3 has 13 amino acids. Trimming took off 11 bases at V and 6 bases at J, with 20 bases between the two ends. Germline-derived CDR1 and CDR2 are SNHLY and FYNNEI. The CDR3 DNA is TGTGCCGGCCAAACTTGGAGGGCCGGCGAGCAGTACTTC. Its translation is CAGQTWRAGEQYF.

CDR3 residues: CASSLASGSKGYTF. The DNA for the CDR3 is TGTGCCAGCAGCTTAGCTTCGGGGTCTAAGGGCTACACCTTC. V and J are TRBV7-9 and TRBJ1-2; D is undetermined. Germline CDR1 is SEHNR and CDR2 is FQNEAQ (reference sequence). Trimming removed 0 bases from V and 8 bases from J, with 13 bases in between. The CDR3 consists of 14 residues.

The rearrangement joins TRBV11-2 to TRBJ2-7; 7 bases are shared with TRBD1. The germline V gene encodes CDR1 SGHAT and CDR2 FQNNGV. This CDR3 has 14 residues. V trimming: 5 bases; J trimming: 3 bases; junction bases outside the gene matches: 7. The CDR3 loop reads CASSVDRWFYEQYF. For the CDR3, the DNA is TGTGCCAGCAGCGTGGACAGGTGGTTCTACGAGCAGTACTTC. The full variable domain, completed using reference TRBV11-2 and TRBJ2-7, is EAGVAQSPRYKIIEKRQSVAFWCNPISGHATLYWYQQILGQGPKLLIQFQNNGVVDDSQLPKDRFSAERLKGVDSTLKIQPAKLEDSAVYLCASSVDRWFYEQYFGPGTRLTVT.

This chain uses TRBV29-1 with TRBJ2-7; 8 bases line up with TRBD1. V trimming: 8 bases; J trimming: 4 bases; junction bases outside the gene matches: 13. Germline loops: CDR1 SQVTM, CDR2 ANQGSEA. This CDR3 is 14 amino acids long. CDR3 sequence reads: CSFTYSGGWYEQYF. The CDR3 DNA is TGCAGCTTCACTTACTCAGGGGGCTGGTACGAGCAGTACTTC.

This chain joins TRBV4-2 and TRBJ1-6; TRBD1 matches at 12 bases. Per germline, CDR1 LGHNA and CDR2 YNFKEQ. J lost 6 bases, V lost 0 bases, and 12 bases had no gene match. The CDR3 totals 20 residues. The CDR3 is CASSQDGTGGGYGSNSPLHF. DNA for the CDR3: TGTGCCAGCAGCCAAGATGGGACAGGGGGCGGTTATGGAAGTAATTCACCCCTCCACTTT.

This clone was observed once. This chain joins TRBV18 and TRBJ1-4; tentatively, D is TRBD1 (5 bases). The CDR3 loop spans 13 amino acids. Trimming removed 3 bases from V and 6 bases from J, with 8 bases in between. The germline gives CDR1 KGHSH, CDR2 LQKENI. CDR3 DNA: TGTGCCAGCTCACCCCCGGGGGATGAAAAACTGTTTTTT. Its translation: CASSPPGDEKLFF.

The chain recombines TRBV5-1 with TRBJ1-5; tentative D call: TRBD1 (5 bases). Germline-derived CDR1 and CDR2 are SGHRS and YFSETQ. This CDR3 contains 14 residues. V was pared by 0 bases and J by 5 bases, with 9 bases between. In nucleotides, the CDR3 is TGCGCCAGCAGCTTGGCCGGGGGGTATCAGCCCCAGCATTTT. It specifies CASSLAGGYQPQHF.

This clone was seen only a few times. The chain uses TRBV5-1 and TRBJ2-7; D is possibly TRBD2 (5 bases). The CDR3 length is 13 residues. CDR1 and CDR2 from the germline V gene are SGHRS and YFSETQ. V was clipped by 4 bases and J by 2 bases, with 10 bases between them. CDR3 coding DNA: TGCGCCAGCAGCAGCTCCGGGGCCTACGAGCAGTACTTC. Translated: CASSSSGAYEQYF.

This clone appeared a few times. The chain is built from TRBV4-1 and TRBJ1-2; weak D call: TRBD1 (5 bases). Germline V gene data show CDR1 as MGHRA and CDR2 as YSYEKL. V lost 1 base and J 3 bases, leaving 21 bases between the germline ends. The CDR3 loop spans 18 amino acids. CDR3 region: CASSQVGRARQPDYGYTF. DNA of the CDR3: TGCGCCAGCAGCCAAGTCGGCAGGGCCCGCCAACCCGACTATGGCTACACCTTC.